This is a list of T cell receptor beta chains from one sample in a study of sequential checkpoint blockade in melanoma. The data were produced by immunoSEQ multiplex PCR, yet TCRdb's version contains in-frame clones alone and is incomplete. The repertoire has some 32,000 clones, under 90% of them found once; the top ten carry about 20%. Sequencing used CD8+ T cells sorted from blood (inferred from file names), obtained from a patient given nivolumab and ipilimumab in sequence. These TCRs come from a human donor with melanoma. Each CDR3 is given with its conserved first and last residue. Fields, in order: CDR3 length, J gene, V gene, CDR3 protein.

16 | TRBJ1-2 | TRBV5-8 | CASSLGWRESDYGYTF
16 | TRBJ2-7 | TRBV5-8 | CASSSGQDEKFYEQYF
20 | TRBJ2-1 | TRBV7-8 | CASSRISSRPGTSGVNEQFF
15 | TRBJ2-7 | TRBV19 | CASSPRGSGTYEQYF
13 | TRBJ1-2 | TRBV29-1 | CSAQTGPIYGYTF
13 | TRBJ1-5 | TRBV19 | CASSASGYQPQHF
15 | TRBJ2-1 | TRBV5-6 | CASSDSLSSYNEQFF
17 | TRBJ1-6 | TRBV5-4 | CASSFQGDLSYNSPLHF
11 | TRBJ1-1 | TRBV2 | CASRGGTEAFF
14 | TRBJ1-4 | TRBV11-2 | CASALQGAGEKLFF
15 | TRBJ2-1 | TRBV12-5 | CASGLAGQPGNEQFF
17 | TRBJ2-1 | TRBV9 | CASSVGSWLARSHEQFF
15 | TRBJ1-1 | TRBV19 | CASSTTEGASTEAFF
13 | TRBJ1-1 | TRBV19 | CASMSGMNTEAFF
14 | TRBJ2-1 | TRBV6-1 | CASFSGRSHNEQFF